A selection of T cell receptor beta chains follows, all from one sample in a study of blood T cell repertoires in COVID-19. Libraries were prepared by immunoSEQ multiplex PCR; TCRdb keeps only in-frame clonotypes and omits some of them. The table lists hundreds of thousands of clones, 87% of them singletons, with 1.5% to 2% in the top ten. Sequencing was carried out using PBMCs or T cells enriched from blood (not recorded which). Receptors were obtained from a man aged 35-49 years in a cohort exposed to, infected with or recovered from COVID-19 (not recorded which). CDR3s include the opening cysteine and the closing phenylalanine or tryptophan. The D gene is left open where the match is weak.

v_gene,j_gene,len,d_gene,CDR3nt,CDR3aa
TRBV5-1,TRBJ2-1,14,TRBD1,TGCGCCAGCAGCCTCCAGGGGGCGGATAATGAGCAGTTCTTC,CASSLQGADNEQFF
TRBV27,TRBJ1-1,14,TRBD1,TGTGCCAGCAGTCTCGCAGGGGGCGGGGGTGAAGCTTTCTTT,CASSLAGGGGEAFF
TRBV7-3,TRBJ2-1,15,TRBD2,TGTGCCAGCAGCTTAACGGCGGGAGGGTACAATGAGCAGTTCTTC,CASSLTAGGYNEQFF
TRBV19,TRBJ1-2,12,NA,TGTGCCAGTAGTGGACAAAACTATGGCTACACCTTC,CASSGQNYGYTF
TRBV5-1,TRBJ2-3,16,TRBD2,TGCGCCAGCAGCTGGAACATAGCGGGAGGTTCAGATACGCAGTATTTT,CASSWNIAGGSDTQYF
TRBV21-1,TRBJ2-3,14,NA,TGTGCCAGCAGCAATAAGGACACCACAGATACGCAGTATTTT,CASSNKDTTDTQYF
TRBV5-4,TRBJ2-7,12,NA,TGTGCCAGCAGCTTCCTAGGCGGGCAGCAGTACTTC,CASSFLGGQQYF
TRBV5-4,TRBJ2-3,16,NA,TGTGCCAGCAGCCAGTGGCGGTCGAGCCTCACAGATACGCAGTATTTT,CASSQWRSSLTDTQYF
TRBV6-2/TRBV6-3,TRBJ2-7,15,TRBD2,TGTGCCAGCAGTCATACTAGCGGGAGGGCCTACGAGCAGTACTTC,CASSHTSGRAYEQYF
TRBV19,TRBJ2-7,15,TRBD2,TGTGCCAGTAGCCGTTCGGGACTAGAGGACCACGAGCAGTACTTC,CASSRSGLEDHEQYF
TRBV7-9,TRBJ1-2,16,TRBD1,TGTGCCAGCAGCTTAGGAGAACCAACAGGGGGCTATGGCTACACCTTC,CASSLGEPTGGYGYTF